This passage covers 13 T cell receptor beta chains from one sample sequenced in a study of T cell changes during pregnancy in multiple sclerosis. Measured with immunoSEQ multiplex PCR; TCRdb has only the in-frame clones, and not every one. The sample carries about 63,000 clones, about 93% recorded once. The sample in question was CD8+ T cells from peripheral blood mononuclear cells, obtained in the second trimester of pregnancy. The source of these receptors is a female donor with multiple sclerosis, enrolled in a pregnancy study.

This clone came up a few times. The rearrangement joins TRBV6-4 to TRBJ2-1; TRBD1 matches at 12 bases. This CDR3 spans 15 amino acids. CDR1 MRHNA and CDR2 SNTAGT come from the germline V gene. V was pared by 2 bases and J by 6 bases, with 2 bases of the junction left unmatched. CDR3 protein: CASSDGTGGPNEQFF. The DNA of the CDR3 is TGTGCCAGCAGTGACGGGACAGGGGGCCCCAATGAGCAGTTCTTC.

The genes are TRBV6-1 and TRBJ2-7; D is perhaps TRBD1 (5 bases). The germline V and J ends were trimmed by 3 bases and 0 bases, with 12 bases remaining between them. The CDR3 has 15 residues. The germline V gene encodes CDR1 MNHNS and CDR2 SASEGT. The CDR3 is CASSEGQRRSYEQYF. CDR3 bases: TGTGCCAGCAGTGAGGGGCAGCGCCGCTCCTACGAGCAGTACTTC.

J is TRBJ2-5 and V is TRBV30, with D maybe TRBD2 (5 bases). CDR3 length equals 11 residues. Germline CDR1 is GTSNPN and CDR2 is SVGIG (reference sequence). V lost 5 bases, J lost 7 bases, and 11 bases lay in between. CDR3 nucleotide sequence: TGTGCCTGGGGCCTTGGAGGGACCCAGTACTTC. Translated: CAWGLGGTQYF.

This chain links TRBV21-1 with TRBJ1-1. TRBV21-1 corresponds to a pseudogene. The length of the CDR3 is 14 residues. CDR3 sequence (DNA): TGTGCCAGCAGCAAAGTCTGGGGAGGTGCTGAAGCTTTCTTT. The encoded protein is CASSKVWGGAEAFF.

The CDR3 sequence is CATRDESGTSYEQYF. The CDR3 coding sequence is TGTGCCACCAGAGACGAAAGCGGAACATCCTACGAGCAGTACTTC. This chain uses TRBV15 with TRBJ2-7; the D gene is possibly TRBD2 (5 bases). This CDR3 region has 15 residues. Germline CDR1 LNHNV, CDR2 YYDKDF (reference sequence). Trimming shortened V by 6 bases and J by 1 base, and 16 bases separated the two germline ends.

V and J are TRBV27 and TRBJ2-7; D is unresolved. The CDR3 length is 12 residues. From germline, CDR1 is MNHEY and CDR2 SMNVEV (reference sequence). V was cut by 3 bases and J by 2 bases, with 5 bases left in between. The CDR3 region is CASSFPAYEQYF. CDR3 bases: TGTGCCAGCAGTTTCCCCGCCTACGAGCAGTACTTC.

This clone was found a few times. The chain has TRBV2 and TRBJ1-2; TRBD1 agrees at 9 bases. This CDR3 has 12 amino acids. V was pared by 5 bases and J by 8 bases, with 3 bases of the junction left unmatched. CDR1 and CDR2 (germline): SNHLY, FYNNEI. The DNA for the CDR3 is TGTGCCAGCAGTCCGGGACAGGGAGGCTACACCTTC. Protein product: CASSPGQGGYTF.

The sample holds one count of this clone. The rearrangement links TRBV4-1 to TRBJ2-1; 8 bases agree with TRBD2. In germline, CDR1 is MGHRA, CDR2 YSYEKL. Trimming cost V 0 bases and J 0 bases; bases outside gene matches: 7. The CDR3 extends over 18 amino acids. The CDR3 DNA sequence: TGCGCCAGCAGCCAAGATTGGCGGGAGGCTATCTCCTACAATGAGCAGTTCTTC. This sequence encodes CASSQDWREAISYNEQFF.

This CDR3 is CASRAGGWYTEAFF. DNA of the CDR3: TGTGCCAGCAGGGCAGGGGGGTGGTACACTGAAGCTTTCTTT. The chain links TRBV6-5 to TRBJ1-1; 7 bases match TRBD1. Germline CDR1 is MNHEY and CDR2 is SVGAGI. The CDR3 has 14 residues. With 6 bases clipped from V and 3 bases from J, the junction kept 7 bases outside the gene matches.

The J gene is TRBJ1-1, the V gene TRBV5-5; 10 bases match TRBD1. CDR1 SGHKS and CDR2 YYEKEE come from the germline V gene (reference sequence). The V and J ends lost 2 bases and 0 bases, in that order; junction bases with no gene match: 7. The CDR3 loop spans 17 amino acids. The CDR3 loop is CASSFGDRGMMNTEAFF. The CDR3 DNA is TGTGCCAGCAGCTTCGGGGACAGGGGAATGATGAACACTGAAGCTTTCTTT.

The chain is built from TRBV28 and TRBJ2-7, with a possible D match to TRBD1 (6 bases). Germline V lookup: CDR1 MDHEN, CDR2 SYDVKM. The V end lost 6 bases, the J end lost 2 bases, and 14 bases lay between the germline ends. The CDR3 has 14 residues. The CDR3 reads CASSPSRDTYEQYF. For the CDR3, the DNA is TGTGCCAGCAGCCCCTCCCGGGACACCTACGAGCAGTACTTC.

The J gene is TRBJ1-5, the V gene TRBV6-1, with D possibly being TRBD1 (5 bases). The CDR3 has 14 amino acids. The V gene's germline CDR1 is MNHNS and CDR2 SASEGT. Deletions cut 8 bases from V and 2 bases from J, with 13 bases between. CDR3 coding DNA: TGTGCCAGCCTCTCTACAGGAGGCAATCAGCCCCAGCATTTT. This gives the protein CASLSTGGNQPQHF.

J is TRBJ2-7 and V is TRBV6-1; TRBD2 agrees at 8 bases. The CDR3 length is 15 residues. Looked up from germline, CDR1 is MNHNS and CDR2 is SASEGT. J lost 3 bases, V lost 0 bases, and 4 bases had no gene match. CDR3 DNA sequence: TGTGCCAGCAGTGAAGCGCCGGGGGGGGGCTACGAGCAGTACTTC. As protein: CASSEAPGGGYEQYF.